These 20 T cell receptor beta chains were all obtained from the same sample, sequenced in a study of shared clonotypes between healthy human individuals. Clones were read by immunoSEQ multiplex PCR, and TCRdb kept only the in-frame ones, dropping some. This sample has about 2.1 million clones, with 85% to 95% found just once. Selected positively for CCR7 and CD45RO-negative, naive CD8 cells excluded terminally differentiated effector memory CD45RA+ cells. The sequenced material came from naive CD8+ T cells from PBMCs. The origin of the receptors is a young man in good health. Some clones in this sample may be carry-over from other donors' samples.

This clone has only one observation. The DNA for the CDR3 is TGCGCCAGCAGCCAAGTCGGAGGGACTAATGAAAAACTGTTTTTT. The encoded protein is CASSQVGGTNEKLFF. J is TRBJ1-4 and V is TRBV4-1; D remains unclear. The germline V and J ends were trimmed by 1 base and 2 bases, with 8 bases remaining between them. CDR3 length: 15 amino acids. Germline V gives CDR1 MGHRA, CDR2 YSYEKL.

This rearrangement joins TRBV9 to TRBJ2-7; 7 bases are shared with TRBD2. Losses at the gene ends were 0 bases for V and 6 bases for J; bases not matched to a gene: 6. CDR1 is SGDLS and CDR2 is YYNGEE in the germline V gene. The CDR3 is 14 residues long. The CDR3 coding sequence is TGTGCCAGCAGCGTAGCCCTGACTAGCAGCGAGCAGTACTTC. It codes for CASSVALTSSEQYF.

V usage is TRBV7-9 and J usage is TRBJ2-7, with TRBD2 matching over 8 bases. The CDR3 is 15 amino acids. Germline V gives CDR1 SEHNR, CDR2 FQNEAQ (reference sequence). V trimming: 5 bases; J trimming: 4 bases; junction bases outside the gene matches: 10. DNA of the CDR3: TGTGCCAGCAGCCTCAGGAGCGGGAGTACGTACGAGCAGTACTTC. Its translation: CASSLRSGSTYEQYF.

V gene TRBV27 combines with J gene TRBJ2-1; 7 nucleotides align to TRBD1. The CDR3 length is 14 residues. CDR1 and CDR2 from the germline V gene are MNHEY and SMNVEV (reference sequence). The ends lost 8 bases at V and 0 bases at J; junction bases unmatched: 4. The CDR3 spells CASRWDSSYNEQFF. The CDR3 bases are TGTGCCAGCCGGTGGGACAGCTCCTACAATGAGCAGTTCTTC.

This clone was recorded only once. This chain joins TRBV28 and TRBJ2-7; no firm D call. The CDR3 length is 14 residues. Trimming cost V 4 bases and J 3 bases, with 13 bases left between them. CDR1 is MDHEN, CDR2 SYDVKM, per germline. The CDR3 DNA reads as TGTGCCAGCAGTTCAGAACAAGAGGTCTACGAGCAGTACTTC. Protein product: CASSSEQEVYEQYF.

This sequence joins TRBV7-9 and TRBJ1-1, with 9 bases matching TRBD1. V shed 5 bases and J 5 bases; nucleotides not matched to a gene: 6. The CDR3 runs to 14 residues. Germline CDR1 and CDR2: SEHNR and FQNEAQ (reference sequence). The DNA for the CDR3 is TGTGCCAGCAGCAACAGGGGGCGAGGGACTGAAGCTTTCTTT. It is translated as CASSNRGRGTEAFF. Full variable domain (remainder filled in from reference TRBV7-9 and TRBJ1-1): DTGVSQNPRHKITKRGQNVTFRCDPISEHNRLYWYRQTLGQGPEFLTYFQNEAQLEKSRLLSDRFSAERPKGSFSTLEIQRTEQGDSAMYLCASSNRGRGTEAFFGQGTRLTVV.

The chain carries TRBV28 and TRBJ2-3, with no clear D. CDR1 MDHEN and CDR2 SYDVKM come from the germline V gene. This CDR3 region has 12 residues. Trimming took off 3 bases at V and 7 bases at J, with 8 bases between the two ends. The CDR3, as DNA: TGTGCCAGCAGTTTGCCGACAAATACGCAGTATTTT. Translation gives CASSLPTNTQYF.

The chain employs TRBV9 and TRBJ2-7, with D perhaps given as TRBD1 or TRBD2 (5 bases each). This CDR3 has 14 amino acids. The V gene's germline CDR1 is SGDLS and CDR2 YYNGEE. V lost 1 base to trimming and J lost 2 bases, with 10 bases between them. The CDR3 bases are TGTGCCAGCAGCGTACTTGAGGGGACCTACGAGCAGTACTTC. Translation gives CASSVLEGTYEQYF.

The genes are TRBV2 and TRBJ2-7; D is possibly TRBD1 (6 bases). V lost 5 bases, J lost 0 bases, and 14 bases lay in between. CDR3 length: 15 residues. CDR1 and CDR2 from the germline V gene are SNHLY and FYNNEI. In DNA form, the CDR3 reads TGTGCCAGCAGTAGACAGGCAATACCCTCCTACGAGCAGTACTTC. It yields the protein CASSRQAIPSYEQYF.

The chain carries TRBV11-2 and TRBJ2-5; D is possibly TRBD1 or TRBD2 (5 bases each). The V gene's germline CDR1 is SGHAT and CDR2 FQNNGV. CDR3 length: 17 amino acids. Deletions cut 6 bases from V and 4 bases from J, with 24 bases between. Written as DNA, the CDR3 is TGTGCCAGCAGGATCGGGACCGTTGTTCTTTCTGGAGAGACCCAGTACTTC. Its translation: CASRIGTVVLSGETQYF.

The chain has TRBV10-3 and TRBJ2-3; D may be TRBD2 (6 bases). Germline CDR1 and CDR2: ENHRY and SYGVKD. The CDR3 runs 17 residues. V lost 2 bases and J 0 bases, leaving 15 bases between the germline ends. The CDR3 here is CAISELFRGTSTDTQYF. DNA for the CDR3: TGTGCCATCAGTGAGCTGTTTCGCGGGACTAGCACAGATACGCAGTATTTT.

The V gene is TRBV29-1, the J gene TRBJ1-1; D is perhaps TRBD1 (6 bases). V lost 0 bases and J lost 6, with 17 bases in between. Germline lookup yields CDR1 SQVTM and CDR2 ANQGSEA. This CDR3 has 15 residues. The CDR3 loop is CSVEDQVGQIPEAFF. The CDR3 bases are TGCAGCGTTGAAGATCAGGTAGGACAGATCCCTGAAGCTTTCTTT.

The CDR3 sequence is CASSVWTEDNYGYTF. CDR3 DNA: TGTGCCAGCAGCGTCTGGACAGAGGATAACTATGGCTACACCTTC. The V and J genes are TRBV5-4 and TRBJ1-2, with D possibly matching TRBD1 (6 bases). The V gene's germline CDR1 is SGHNT and CDR2 YYREEE (reference sequence). V was trimmed by 4 bases and J by 1 base, leaving 14 bases between them. The CDR3 contains 15 residues.

The chain links TRBV7-8 to TRBJ2-4; 8 bases are shared with TRBD2. The CDR3 has 16 amino acids. V gave up 3 bases and J gave up 0 bases; unmatched junction bases: 4. Germline V gives CDR1 SGHVS, CDR2 FQNEAQ. CDR3 residues: CASSLASGRAKNIQYF. The CDR3 DNA is TGTGCCAGCAGCTTGGCAAGCGGGAGAGCCAAAAACATTCAGTACTTC.

Worth noting for this clone: Other DNA sequences of this sample code for an identical CDR3. The chain links TRBV19 to TRBJ1-1, with 8 bases aligning to TRBD1. The V gene end was trimmed by 6 bases and the J gene end by 1 base; junction bases not matched to a gene: 4. The CDR3 has 14 residues. Per germline, CDR1 LNHDA and CDR2 SQIVND (reference sequence). CDR3 residues: CASRTTGGNTEAFF. CDR3 DNA: TGTGCCAGTAGAACCACAGGGGGGAACACTGAAGCTTTCTTT. The full variable domain, with the rest looked up from reference TRBV19 and TRBJ1-1, is DGGITQSPKYLFRKEGQNVTLSCEQNLNHDAMYWYRQDPGQGLRLIYYSQIVNDFQKGDIAEGYSVSREKKESFPLTVTSAQKNPTAFYLCASRTTGGNTEAFFGQGTRLTVV.

V is TRBV18 and J is TRBJ1-2; 7 nucleotides line up with TRBD1. V trimming: 0 bases; J trimming: 8 bases; junction bases outside the gene matches: 3. Germline lookup yields CDR1 KGHSH and CDR2 LQKENI. CDR3 length equals 13 residues. The CDR3 bases are TGTGCCAGCTCACCACCCACAGGGGAGGGCTACACCTTC. Its translation: CASSPPTGEGYTF.

J is TRBJ2-5 and V is TRBV2; 10 nucleotides match TRBD2. Germline CDR1 and CDR2: SNHLY and FYNNEI. CDR3 length: 13 residues. The trim removed 11 bases at V and 3 bases at J, leaving 6 bases unmatched. CDR3 protein: CAGGTSGKETQYF. The DNA for the CDR3 is TGTGCCGGTGGAACTAGCGGGAAAGAGACCCAGTACTTC.

J is TRBJ2-7 and V is TRBV11-3; weak D call: TRBD1 (6 bases). Trimming took off 2 bases at V and 3 bases at J, with 8 bases between the two ends. This CDR3 has 13 amino acids. Germline V gene sequence: CDR1 SGHNT, CDR2 YENEEA. This CDR3 is CASSLRGGYEQYF. Written as DNA, the CDR3 is TGTGCCAGCAGCTTAAGAGGGGGCTACGAGCAGTACTTC.

The chain combines TRBV15 with TRBJ1-1; the D is unclear. The germline V gene encodes CDR1 LNHNV and CDR2 YYDKDF (reference sequence). V was shortened by 0 bases and J by 0 bases, with 8 bases between the two germline ends. The CDR3 has 15 residues. CDR3 coding DNA: TGTGCCACCAGCAGAGAGGCCACCTTGAACACTGAAGCTTTCTTT. It encodes CATSREATLNTEAFF.

This chain links TRBV19 with TRBJ1-2; TRBD1 is a possible D gene (5 bases). CDR1 and CDR2 from the germline V gene are LNHDA and SQIVND (reference sequence). The CDR3 totals 15 residues. V was shortened by 7 bases and J by 8 bases, with 23 bases between the two germline ends. In DNA form, the CDR3 reads TGTGCCAGTAATCTACGGGACGGTCACGTTCGAGGCTACACCTTC. It codes for CASNLRDGHVRGYTF.